The present entry profiles one T cell receptor beta chain with its context. Its cognate antigen is unknown. This specimen belongs to a study of T cell repertoires and HLA-DP antigens. The germline V gene encodes CDR1 SQVTM and CDR2 ANQGSEA. The CDR3 loop spans 10 amino acids. V lost 7 bases and J 11 bases, leaving 14 bases between the germline ends. The protocol was immunoSEQ multiplex PCR, while the TCRdb copy is restricted to in-frame clones and leaves out a portion. This table holds some 110,000 clones, about 92% found once. The chain uses TRBV29-1 and TRBJ1-1; no reliable D call. The TCR was taken from a young woman in good health and CMV-seronegative. Material: CD4+ T cells from PBMCs. CDR3 in DNA: TGCAGCGCCCGTCTCAATGGGGCTTTCTTT. Its protein is CSARLNGAFF.